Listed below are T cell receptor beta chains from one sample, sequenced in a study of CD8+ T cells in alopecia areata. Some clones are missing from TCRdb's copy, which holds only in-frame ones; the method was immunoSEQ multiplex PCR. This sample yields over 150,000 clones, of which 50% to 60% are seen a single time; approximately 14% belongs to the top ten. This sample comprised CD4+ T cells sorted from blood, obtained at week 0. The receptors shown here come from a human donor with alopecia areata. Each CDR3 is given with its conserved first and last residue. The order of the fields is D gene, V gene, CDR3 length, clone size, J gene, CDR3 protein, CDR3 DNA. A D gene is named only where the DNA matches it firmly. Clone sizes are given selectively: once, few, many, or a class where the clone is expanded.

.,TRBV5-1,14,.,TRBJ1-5,CASSLEGPHQPQHF,TGCGCCAGCAGCTTGGAGGGGCCCCATCAGCCCCAGCATTTT
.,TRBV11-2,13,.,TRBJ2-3,CASSRQFTDTQYF,TGTGCCAGCAGCAGACAGTTCACAGATACGCAGTATTTT
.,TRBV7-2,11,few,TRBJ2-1,CASSAYNEQFF,TGTGCCAGCAGCGCCTATAATGAGCAGTTCTTC
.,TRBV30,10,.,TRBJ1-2,CAWNREGYTF,TGTGCCTGGAACAGAGAGGGCTACACCTTC
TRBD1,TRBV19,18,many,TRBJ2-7,CASSPILDRTRVYYEQYF,TGTGCCAGTAGTCCGATATTGGACAGGACAAGAGTGTACTACGAGCAGTACTTC
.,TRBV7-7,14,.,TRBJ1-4,CASSLGGRNEKLFF,TGTGCTAGCAGCTTGGGCGGACGTAATGAAAAACTGTTTTTT
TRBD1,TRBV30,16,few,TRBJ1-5,CAWSRVSGTGNQPQHF,TGTGCCTGGAGCCGCGTCTCGGGGACAGGGAATCAGCCCCAGCATTTT
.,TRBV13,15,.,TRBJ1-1,CASTSLSGRATEAFF,TGTGCCAGCACATCTTTATCGGGCAGAGCCACTGAAGCTTTCTTT
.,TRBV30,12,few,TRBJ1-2,CAWTPGGYGYTF,TGTGCCTGGACACCCGGAGGCTATGGCTACACCTTC
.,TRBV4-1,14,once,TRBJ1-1,CASSQGPMNTEAFF,TGCGCCAGCAGCCAGGGCCCCATGAACACTGAAGCTTTCTTT
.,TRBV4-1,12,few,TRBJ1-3,CASSQEGNTIYF,TGCGCCAGCAGCCAAGAAGGAAACACCATATATTTT
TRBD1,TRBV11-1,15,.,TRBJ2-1,CASSAPGQGWNEQFF,TGTGCCAGCAGCGCCCCGGGACAGGGGTGGAATGAGCAGTTCTTC
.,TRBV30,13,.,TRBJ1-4,CAWSSILNEKLFF,TGTGCCTGGAGTTCCATCCTAAATGAAAAACTGTTTTTT
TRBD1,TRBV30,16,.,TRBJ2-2,CAWSVPDRGPAGELFF,TGTGCCTGGAGTGTTCCGGACAGGGGCCCAGCCGGGGAGCTGTTTTTT
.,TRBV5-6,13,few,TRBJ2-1,CASSPEGAGRQFF,TGTGCCAGCAGCCCAGAAGGGGCGGGGCGGCAGTTCTTC
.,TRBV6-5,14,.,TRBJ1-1,CASRQGTFSTEAFF,TGTGCCAGCAGACAAGGGACTTTTAGTACTGAAGCTTTCTTT
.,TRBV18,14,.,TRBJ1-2,CASSPRDIQDGYTF,TGTGCCAGCTCACCGAGGGACATTCAGGATGGCTACACCTTC
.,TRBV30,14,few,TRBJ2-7,CAWTQGNPYDEQYF,TGTGCCTGGACACAGGGAAACCCCTACGACGAGCAGTACTTC
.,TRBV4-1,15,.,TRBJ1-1,CASTKGDQGYTEAFF,TGCGCCAGCACCAAAGGGGACCAGGGGTACACTGAAGCTTTCTTT
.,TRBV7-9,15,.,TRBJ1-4,CASSLPTGANEKLFF,TGTGCCAGCAGCTTACCGACAGGAGCTAATGAAAAACTGTTTTTT
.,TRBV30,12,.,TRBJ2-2,CAWSELTGELFF,TGTGCCTGGAGTGAGCTAACCGGGGAGCTGTTTTTT
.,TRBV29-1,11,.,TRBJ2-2,CSARFTGELFF,TGCAGCGCCAGATTCACCGGGGAGCTGTTTTTT
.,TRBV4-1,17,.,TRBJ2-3,CASSEGRIRSSTDTQYF,TGCGCCAGCAGCGAAGGACGAATACGATCTAGCACAGATACGCAGTATTTT
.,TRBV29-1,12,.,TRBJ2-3,CSLVQNTDTQYF,TGCAGCCTTGTGCAGAACACAGATACGCAGTATTTT
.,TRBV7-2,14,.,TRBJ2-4,CASSPGGESPIQYF,TGTGCCAGCAGCCCAGGGGGGGAGTCGCCTATTCAGTACTTC
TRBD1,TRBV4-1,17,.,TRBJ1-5,CASSQGGRGPSNQPQHF,TGCGCCAGCAGCCAAGGTGGCAGGGGGCCGAGCAATCAGCCCCAGCATTTT
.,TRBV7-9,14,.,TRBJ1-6,CASSPTGPNSPLHF,TGTGCCAGCAGCCCAACCGGGCCAAATTCACCCCTCCACTTT